These T cell receptor beta chains were read from a single sample in a study of cytomegalovirus exposure and HLA in healthy donors. The protocol was immunoSEQ multiplex PCR, while the TCRdb copy is restricted to in-frame clones and leaves out a portion. The sample yields approximately 220,000 clones, over 75% seen once. Specimen: PBMCs. Receptors originate from a male donor in good health and CMV-seronegative. Each CDR3 is given with its conserved first and last residue. Fields, in order: J gene, D gene, V gene, clone size, CDR3 protein, CDR3 DNA. The D gene is left open where the match is weak. Clone sizes are given selectively: once, few, many, or a class where the clone is expanded.

j_call: TRBJ2-5
d_call: TRBD1
v_call: TRBV7-9
clone_size: once
cdr3_aa: CASSSRGPETQYF
cdr3_nt: TGTGCCAGCAGCTCGAGGGGGCCAGAGACCCAGTACTTC

j_call: TRBJ2-6
d_call: TRBD1
v_call: TRBV6-4
clone_size: .
cdr3_aa: CASSGTGTGANVLTF
cdr3_nt: TGTGCCAGCAGTGGGACAGGGACTGGGGCCAACGTCCTGACTTTC

j_call: TRBJ2-5
d_call: .
v_call: TRBV6-1
clone_size: .
cdr3_aa: CASSDFRQEQWETQYF
cdr3_nt: TGTGCCAGCAGTGATTTCAGACAGGAGCAGTGGGAGACCCAGTACTTC

j_call: TRBJ1-6
d_call: .
v_call: TRBV30
clone_size: .
cdr3_aa: CAWARSYNSPLHF
cdr3_nt: TGTGCCTGGGCACGGTCCTATAATTCACCCCTCCACTTT

j_call: TRBJ1-5
d_call: .
v_call: TRBV6-5
clone_size: .
cdr3_aa: CASSSQGINQPQHF
cdr3_nt: TGTGCCAGCAGTTCTCAGGGGATCAATCAGCCCCAGCATTTT

j_call: TRBJ1-1
d_call: .
v_call: TRBV7-9
clone_size: .
cdr3_aa: CASSFLTLQATEAFF
cdr3_nt: TGTGCCAGCAGCTTCCTAACCCTACAGGCCACTGAAGCTTTCTTT

j_call: TRBJ2-2
d_call: .
v_call: TRBV10-3
clone_size: .
cdr3_aa: CAISESEGGELFF
cdr3_nt: TGTGCCATCAGTGAGTCGGAGGGCGGGGAGCTGTTTTTT

j_call: TRBJ2-1
d_call: .
v_call: TRBV29-1
clone_size: .
cdr3_aa: CSVGGQWEQFF
cdr3_nt: TGCAGCGTTGGAGGGCAGTGGGAGCAGTTCTTC

j_call: TRBJ2-3
d_call: .
v_call: TRBV10-3
clone_size: .
cdr3_aa: CAISDGQGKDTQYF
cdr3_nt: TGTGCCATCAGTGACGGGCAGGGGAAAGATACGCAGTATTTT

j_call: TRBJ2-4
d_call: .
v_call: TRBV5-4
clone_size: .
cdr3_aa: CASSFGGDLLAKNIQYF
cdr3_nt: TGTGCCAGCAGCTTTGGAGGGGACTTACTAGCCAAAAACATTCAGTACTTC

j_call: TRBJ1-1
d_call: TRBD1
v_call: TRBV30
clone_size: .
cdr3_aa: CACPRTGTTEAFF
cdr3_nt: TGTGCCTGTCCCAGGACAGGGACGACTGAAGCTTTCTTT

j_call: TRBJ2-7
d_call: TRBD2
v_call: TRBV4-1
clone_size: once
cdr3_aa: CASSGAGTVGLAYEQYF
cdr3_nt: TGCGCCAGCAGCGGAGCCGGGACCGTGGGACTAGCCTACGAGCAGTACTTC

j_call: TRBJ2-5
d_call: .
v_call: TRBV6-5
clone_size: once
cdr3_aa: CASSLVSETQYF
cdr3_nt: TGTGCCAGCAGTTTGGTCAGTGAGACCCAGTACTTC

j_call: TRBJ2-7
d_call: TRBD1
v_call: TRBV18
clone_size: few
cdr3_aa: CASSPPSTGVYEQYF
cdr3_nt: TGTGCCAGCTCACCACCGTCGACAGGGGTCTACGAGCAGTACTTC

j_call: TRBJ2-7
d_call: .
v_call: TRBV20-1
clone_size: .
cdr3_aa: CSARGLEQYF
cdr3_nt: TGCAGTGCTAGAGGACTGGAGCAGTACTTC

j_call: TRBJ2-3
d_call: .
v_call: TRBV2
clone_size: .
cdr3_aa: CASSETRMVTDTQYF
cdr3_nt: TGTGCCAGCAGTGAAACTAGAATGGTTACAGATACGCAGTATTTT

j_call: TRBJ1-5
d_call: TRBD1
v_call: TRBV28
clone_size: .
cdr3_aa: CASSARQGGSSNQPQHF
cdr3_nt: TGTGCCAGCAGTGCCCGACAGGGGGGGTCTAGCAATCAGCCCCAGCATTTT

j_call: TRBJ2-4
d_call: TRBD1
v_call: TRBV2
clone_size: .
cdr3_aa: CASTRQGAGKNIQYF
cdr3_nt: TGTGCCAGCACCAGACAGGGGGCTGGCAAAAACATTCAGTACTTC

j_call: TRBJ2-1
d_call: .
v_call: TRBV9
clone_size: once
cdr3_aa: CASSLLRGANHEQFF
cdr3_nt: TGTGCCAGCAGCCTCCTCCGGGGAGCGAACCATGAGCAGTTCTTC

j_call: TRBJ2-1
d_call: TRBD2
v_call: TRBV27
clone_size: .
cdr3_aa: CASSVPSGPRFF
cdr3_nt: TGTGCCAGCAGTGTCCCTAGCGGCCCCCGTTTCTTC

j_call: TRBJ2-7
d_call: TRBD2
v_call: TRBV2
clone_size: .
cdr3_aa: CASTWTSGSPYEQYF
cdr3_nt: TGTGCCAGCACCTGGACTAGCGGGAGCCCCTACGAGCAGTACTTC

j_call: TRBJ2-7
d_call: .
v_call: TRBV6-5
clone_size: .
cdr3_aa: CASSYSMTGIYEQYF
cdr3_nt: TGTGCCAGCAGTTACTCGATGACAGGAATCTACGAGCAGTACTTC

j_call: TRBJ2-5
d_call: .
v_call: TRBV29-1
clone_size: .
cdr3_aa: CSVVAGRETQYF
cdr3_nt: TGCAGCGTTGTGGCAGGGCGGGAGACCCAGTACTTC

j_call: TRBJ1-2
d_call: .
v_call: TRBV28
clone_size: .
cdr3_aa: CASSLWGQGGLGYTF
cdr3_nt: TGTGCCAGCAGTTTATGGGGCCAGGGAGGGCTTGGCTACACCTTC

j_call: TRBJ1-4
d_call: .
v_call: TRBV7-2
clone_size: .
cdr3_aa: CASSRLSTNEKLFF
cdr3_nt: TGTGCCAGCAGCCGACTCTCAACTAATGAAAAACTGTTTTTT

j_call: TRBJ1-3
d_call: .
v_call: TRBV6-5
clone_size: .
cdr3_aa: CASSYFGDTPGNTIYF
cdr3_nt: TGTGCCAGCAGTTACTTCGGGGATACTCCTGGAAACACCATATATTTT

j_call: TRBJ2-2
d_call: TRBD1
v_call: TRBV28
clone_size: .
cdr3_aa: CASRYGTGEMYTGELFF
cdr3_nt: TGTGCCAGCAGATACGGGACAGGGGAGATGTACACCGGGGAGCTGTTTTTT

j_call: TRBJ2-7
d_call: TRBD2
v_call: TRBV6-1
clone_size: few
cdr3_aa: CASSEETSGSYEQYF
cdr3_nt: TGTGCCAGCAGTGAAGAGACTAGCGGCTCCTACGAGCAGTACTTC

j_call: TRBJ2-1
d_call: .
v_call: TRBV7-9
clone_size: .
cdr3_aa: CASSPRQVLSYNEQFF
cdr3_nt: TGTGCCAGCAGCCCCCGACAGGTACTCTCCTACAATGAGCAGTTCTTC

j_call: TRBJ2-3
d_call: .
v_call: TRBV5-4
clone_size: few
cdr3_aa: CASSKPGVQSDTQYF
cdr3_nt: TGTGCCAGCAGCAAACCGGGGGTACAGTCAGATACGCAGTATTTT

j_call: TRBJ2-5
d_call: .
v_call: TRBV5-5
clone_size: .
cdr3_aa: CASSLAPPQETQYF
cdr3_nt: TGTGCCAGCAGCTTGGCTCCCCCCCAAGAGACCCAGTACTTC

j_call: TRBJ1-3
d_call: .
v_call: TRBV6-5
clone_size: .
cdr3_aa: CASSYSRTSSGNTIYF
cdr3_nt: TGTGCCAGCAGTTACTCAAGGACAAGCTCTGGAAACACCATATATTTT

j_call: TRBJ2-4
d_call: TRBD1
v_call: TRBV13
clone_size: once
cdr3_aa: CASSLGTGGAKNIQYF
cdr3_nt: TGTGCCAGCAGCCTAGGGACAGGGGGCGCCAAAAACATTCAGTACTTC

j_call: TRBJ2-5
d_call: TRBD1
v_call: TRBV4-1
clone_size: .
cdr3_aa: CASSQDQGQGTGEQYF
cdr3_nt: TGCGCCAGCAGCCAAGATCAGGGACAGGGGACGGGGGAGCAGTACTTC

j_call: TRBJ2-7
d_call: TRBD2
v_call: TRBV5-4
clone_size: .
cdr3_aa: CASSPRLAGGSYEQYF
cdr3_nt: TGTGCCAGCAGCCCGAGACTAGCGGGAGGATCCTACGAGCAGTACTTC

j_call: TRBJ2-2
d_call: TRBD2
v_call: TRBV5-6
clone_size: .
cdr3_aa: CASSFPSGTGELFF
cdr3_nt: TGTGCCAGCAGCTTCCCTAGCGGGACCGGGGAGCTGTTTTTT

j_call: TRBJ1-4
d_call: .
v_call: TRBV5-1
clone_size: .
cdr3_aa: CASSLAGAGEKLFF
cdr3_nt: TGCGCCAGCAGCTTGGCTGGGGCCGGAGAAAAACTGTTTTTT

j_call: TRBJ1-4
d_call: .
v_call: TRBV4-1
clone_size: .
cdr3_aa: CASSQDGKGAGKLFF
cdr3_nt: TGCGCCAGCAGCCAAGATGGAAAGGGAGCCGGAAAACTGTTTTTT

j_call: TRBJ1-2
d_call: .
v_call: TRBV5-1
clone_size: .
cdr3_aa: CASSLFGGNGYTF
cdr3_nt: TGCGCCAGCAGCTTGTTCGGAGGGAACGGCTACACCTTC

j_call: TRBJ2-7
d_call: TRBD2
v_call: TRBV7-3
clone_size: .
cdr3_aa: CASSSQGWIAGDVEQYF
cdr3_nt: TGTGCCAGCAGCTCCCAAGGTTGGATAGCGGGAGATGTGGAGCAGTACTTC

j_call: TRBJ2-7
d_call: .
v_call: TRBV4-3
clone_size: .
cdr3_aa: CASSQEPRLGYEQYF
cdr3_nt: TGCGCCAGCAGCCAAGAACCCCGACTAGGTTACGAGCAGTACTTC

j_call: TRBJ2-7
d_call: .
v_call: TRBV9
clone_size: .
cdr3_aa: CASSQTGSAYEQYF
cdr3_nt: TGTGCCAGCAGCCAAACAGGGTCCGCCTACGAGCAGTACTTC

j_call: TRBJ1-1
d_call: .
v_call: TRBV6-6
clone_size: once
cdr3_aa: CASSYGGAAEAFF
cdr3_nt: TGTGCCAGCAGTTACGGGGGGGCGGCTGAAGCTTTCTTT

j_call: TRBJ2-7
d_call: TRBD1
v_call: TRBV4-3
clone_size: .
cdr3_aa: CASSQDRGPYEQYF
cdr3_nt: TGCGCCAGCAGCCAGGACAGGGGTCCCTACGAGCAGTACTTC

j_call: TRBJ2-7
d_call: .
v_call: TRBV11-1
clone_size: .
cdr3_aa: CASSLVMDYEQYF
cdr3_nt: TGTGCCAGCAGCCTCGTAATGGACTACGAGCAGTACTTC

j_call: TRBJ1-1
d_call: TRBD1
v_call: TRBV6-6
clone_size: .
cdr3_aa: CASRGQGDTEAFF
cdr3_nt: TGTGCCAGCAGGGGACAGGGGGACACTGAAGCTTTCTTT

j_call: TRBJ2-1
d_call: TRBD1
v_call: TRBV4-2
clone_size: .
cdr3_aa: CATTGSSYNEQFF
cdr3_nt: TGTGCCACGACAGGGAGCTCCTACAATGAGCAGTTCTTC

j_call: TRBJ1-1
d_call: TRBD1
v_call: TRBV28
clone_size: once
cdr3_aa: CASRDRGRDTEAFF
cdr3_nt: TGTGCCAGCCGGGACAGGGGTAGAGACACTGAAGCTTTCTTT

j_call: TRBJ2-4
d_call: TRBD1
v_call: TRBV7-2
clone_size: few
cdr3_aa: CASSRVQGTGNLAKNIQYF
cdr3_nt: TGTGCCAGCAGCCGCGTGCAGGGGACAGGGAACCTAGCCAAAAACATTCAGTACTTC

j_call: TRBJ1-5
d_call: .
v_call: TRBV30
clone_size: .
cdr3_aa: CAWTEGGNQPQHF
cdr3_nt: TGTGCCTGGACTGAGGGGGGGAATCAGCCCCAGCATTTT

j_call: TRBJ1-5
d_call: TRBD1
v_call: TRBV29-1
clone_size: .
cdr3_aa: CSVEFWDRNQPQHF
cdr3_nt: TGCAGCGTTGAATTTTGGGACAGAAATCAGCCCCAGCATTTT